Listed here are 8 T cell receptor beta chains from one sample, sequenced in a study of shared clonotypes between healthy human individuals. Profiled with immunoSEQ multiplex PCR; TCRdb holds only in-frame clones, not every one. The table lists fewer than 1.6 million clones, around 98.5% of them singletons, with roughly 0.35% in the top ten. Source material: naive CD4+ T cells sorted from blood. Subset meaning: CD45RA+ positively selected. Receptor source: a man aged 30 to 39 in good health.

The V call is TRBV9, the J call TRBJ2-2; 10 bases agree with TRBD2. Losses at the gene ends were 0 bases for V and 7 bases for J; bases not matched to a gene: 12. Germline V gene lookup returns CDR1 SGDLS and CDR2 YYNGEE. This CDR3 spans 18 amino acids. The CDR3 coding sequence is TGTGCCAGCAGCGTAGTTCTAGCGGGAGCCCCGGGGGTCGGGGAGCTGTTTTTT. Its protein product is CASSVVLAGAPGVGELFF.

The J gene is TRBJ2-2, the V gene TRBV28, with no clear D. This CDR3 is built from 12 residues. Germline CDR1 and CDR2: MDHEN and SYDVKM. The ends were cut back, 3 bases at V and 13 bases at J, with 12 bases in the middle. In DNA form, the CDR3 reads TGTGCCAGCAGTTTGCCGACACAAGTGCTGTTTTTT. Its protein product is CASSLPTQVLFF.

This chain connects TRBV4-1 to TRBJ1-1; D ambiguous. The CDR3 has 13 residues. CDR1 and CDR2 (germline): MGHRA, YSYEKL. V lost 0 bases, J lost 11 bases, and 13 bases lay in between. DNA of the CDR3: TGCGCCAGCAGCCAAGAAGCGGTTAGTGGGGCTTTCTTT. This translates into CASSQEAVSGAFF.

This CDR3 reads CASSPGQRLTEAFF. The CDR3 region has the DNA TGTGCCAGCAGTCCAGGACAACGTCTCACTGAAGCTTTCTTT. The chain is built from TRBV28 and TRBJ1-1; possible D gene TRBD1, 5 bases. The CDR3 sequence is 14 residues long. The V end was cut by 5 bases, the J end by 4 bases, with 14 bases between. Per the germline V gene, CDR1 is MDHEN and CDR2 is SYDVKM.

In DNA, the CDR3 is TGTGCCATAGGGGTCTACGAGCAGTACTTC. This gives the protein CAIGVYEQYF. This sequence joins TRBV6-1 and TRBJ2-7; D is possibly TRBD1 (5 bases). CDR1 is MNHNS, CDR2 SASEGT, per germline. The CDR3 contains 10 residues. With 10 bases removed from V and 3 bases from J, the gap between germline ends came to 7 bases.

The chain's CDR3 is CASSEAGTGGNEQFF. The CDR3 DNA reads TGTGCCAGCAGCGAGGCCGGGACAGGGGGCAATGAGCAGTTCTTC. J is TRBJ2-1 and V is TRBV25-1; 11 positions agree with TRBD1. CDR3 length equals 15 residues. The V segment lost 6 bases and the J segment 6 bases; nucleotides outside the gene matches: 7. CDR1 and CDR2 (germline): MGHDK, SYGVNS. Full variable domain (remainder filled in from reference TRBV25-1 and TRBJ2-1): EADIYQTPRYLVIGTGKKITLECSQTMGHDKMYWYQQDPGMELHLIHYSYGVNSTEKGDLSSESTVSRIRTEHFPLTLESARPSHTSQYLCASSEAGTGGNEQFFGPGTRLTVL.

The V and J genes are TRBV9 and TRBJ2-3; 9 nucleotides match TRBD1. V shed 3 bases and J 2 bases; nucleotides not matched to a gene: 4. Looked up from germline, CDR1 is SGDLS and CDR2 is YYNGEE. CDR3 length: 15 residues. The CDR3 nucleotides are TGTGCCAGCAGCGACAGGGGGCAGGTCACAGATACGCAGTATTTT. Its translation: CASSDRGQVTDTQYF.

The chain employs TRBV10-3 and TRBJ2-1; D unresolved. Trimming took off 3 bases at V and 0 bases at J, with 0 bases between the two ends. The CDR3 is made up of 12 amino acids. Germline lookup yields CDR1 ENHRY and CDR2 SYGVKD. CDR3 nucleotides: TGTGCCATCAGTGACTCCTACAATGAGCAGTTCTTC. It codes for CAISDSYNEQFF.